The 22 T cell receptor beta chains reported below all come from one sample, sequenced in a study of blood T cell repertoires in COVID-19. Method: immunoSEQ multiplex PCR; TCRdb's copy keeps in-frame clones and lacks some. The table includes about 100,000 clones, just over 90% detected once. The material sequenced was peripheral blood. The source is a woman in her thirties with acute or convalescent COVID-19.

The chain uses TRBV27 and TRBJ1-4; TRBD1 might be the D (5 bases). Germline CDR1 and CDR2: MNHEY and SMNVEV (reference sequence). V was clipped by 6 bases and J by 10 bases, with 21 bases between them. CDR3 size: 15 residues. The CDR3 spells CASRNVQGRIGKLFF. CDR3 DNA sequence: TGTGCCAGCAGAAATGTGCAGGGCAGGATTGGAAAACTGTTTTTT.

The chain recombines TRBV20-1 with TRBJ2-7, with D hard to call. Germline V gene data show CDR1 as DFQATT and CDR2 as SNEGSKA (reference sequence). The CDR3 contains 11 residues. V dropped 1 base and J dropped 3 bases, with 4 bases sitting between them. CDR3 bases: TGCAGTGCTAGAGTCAGCTACGAGCAGTACTTC. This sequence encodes CSARVSYEQYF.

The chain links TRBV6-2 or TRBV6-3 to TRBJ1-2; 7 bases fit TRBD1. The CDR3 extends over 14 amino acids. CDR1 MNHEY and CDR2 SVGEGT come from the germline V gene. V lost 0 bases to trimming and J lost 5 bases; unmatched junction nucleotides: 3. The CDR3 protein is CASSYSGQSYGYTF. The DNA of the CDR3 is TGTGCCAGCAGTTACTCGGGACAGAGTTATGGCTACACCTTC.

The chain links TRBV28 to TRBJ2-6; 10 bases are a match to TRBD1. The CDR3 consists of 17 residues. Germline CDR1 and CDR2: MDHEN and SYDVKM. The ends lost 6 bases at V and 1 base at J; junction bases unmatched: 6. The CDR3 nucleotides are TGTGCCAGCAGCCCAGACAGGGGGCGTTCTGGGGCCAACGTCCTGACTTTC. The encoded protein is CASSPDRGRSGANVLTF.

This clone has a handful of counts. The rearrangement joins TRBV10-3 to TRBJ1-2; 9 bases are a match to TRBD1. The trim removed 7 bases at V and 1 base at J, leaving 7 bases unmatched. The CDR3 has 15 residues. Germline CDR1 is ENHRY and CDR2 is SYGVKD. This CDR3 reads CAITGGDRDNYGYTF. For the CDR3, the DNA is TGTGCCATCACCGGCGGGGACAGGGATAACTATGGCTACACCTTC.

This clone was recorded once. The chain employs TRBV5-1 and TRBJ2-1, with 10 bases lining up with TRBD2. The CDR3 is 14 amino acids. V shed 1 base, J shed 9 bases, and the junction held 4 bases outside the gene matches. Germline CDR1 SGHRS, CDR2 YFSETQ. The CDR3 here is CASSLTSGIGEQFF. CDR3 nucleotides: TGCGCCAGCAGCTTGACTAGCGGGATTGGTGAGCAGTTCTTC.

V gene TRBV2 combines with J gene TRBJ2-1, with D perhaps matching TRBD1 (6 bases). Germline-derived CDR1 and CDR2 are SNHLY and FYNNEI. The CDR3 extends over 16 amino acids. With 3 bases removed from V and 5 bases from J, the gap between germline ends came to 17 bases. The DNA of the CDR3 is TGTGCCAGCAGTGAGGGGAGTAGGGGGATGGACAATGAGCAGTTCTTC. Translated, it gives CASSEGSRGMDNEQFF. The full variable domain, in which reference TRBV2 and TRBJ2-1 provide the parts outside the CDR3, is EPEVTQTPSHQVTQMGQEVILRCVPISNHLYFYWYRQILGQKVEFLVSFYNNEISEKSEIFDDQFSVERPDGSNFTLKIRSTKLEDSAMYFCASSEGSRGMDNEQFFGPGTRLTVL.

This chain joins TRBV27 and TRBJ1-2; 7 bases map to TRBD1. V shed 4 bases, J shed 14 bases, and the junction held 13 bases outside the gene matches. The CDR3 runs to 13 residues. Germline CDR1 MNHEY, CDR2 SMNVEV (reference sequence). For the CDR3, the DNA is TGTGCCAGCAGTTCCTTAAGTGACAGGGTATCGACCTTC. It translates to CASSSLSDRVSTF.

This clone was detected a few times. The CDR3 coding sequence is TGCGCCAGCAGCCCGACGGACAGGGGTTATGACGAGCAGTACTTC. It specifies CASSPTDRGYDEQYF. The chain combines TRBV5-1 with TRBJ2-7; 9 positions agree with TRBD1. The CDR3 length is 15 residues. Germline CDR1 reads SGHRS; CDR2 reads YFSETQ. V gave up 4 bases and J gave up 5 bases; unmatched junction bases: 10. The full variable domain, its missing parts supplied by reference TRBV5-1 and TRBJ2-7, is KAGVTQTPRYLIKTRGQQVTLSCSPISGHRSVSWYQQTPGQGLQFLFEYFSETQRNKGNFPGRFSGRQFSNSRSEMNVSTLELGDSALYLCASSPTDRGYDEQYFGPGTRLTVT.

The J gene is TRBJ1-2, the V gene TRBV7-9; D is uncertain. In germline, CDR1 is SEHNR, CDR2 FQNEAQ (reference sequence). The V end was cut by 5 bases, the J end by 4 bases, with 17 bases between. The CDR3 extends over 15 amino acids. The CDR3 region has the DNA TGTGCCAGCAGCCCTCCCGGACTGATGCTCTATGGCTACACCTTC. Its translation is CASSPPGLMLYGYTF. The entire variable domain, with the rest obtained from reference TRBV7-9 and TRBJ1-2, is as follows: DTGVSQNPRHKITKRGQNVTFRCDPISEHNRLYWYRQTLGQGPEFLTYFQNEAQLEKSRLLSDRFSAERPKGSFSTLEIQRTEQGDSAMYLCASSPPGLMLYGYTFGSGTRLTVV.

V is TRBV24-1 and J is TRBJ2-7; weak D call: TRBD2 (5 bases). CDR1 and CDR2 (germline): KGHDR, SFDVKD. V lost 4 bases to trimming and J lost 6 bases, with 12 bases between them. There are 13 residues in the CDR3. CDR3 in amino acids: CATSDSGLTEQYF. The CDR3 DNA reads TGTGCCACCAGTGACTCAGGACTTACCGAGCAGTACTTC.

The CDR3 here is CASSPTGSGNTIYF. The CDR3 DNA is TGTGCCAGTAGTCCGACAGGATCTGGAAACACCATATATTTT. The chain combines TRBV19 with TRBJ1-3; maybe TRBD1 (6 bases). Trimming took 5 bases from V and 1 from J, leaving 9 bases between them. The germline CDR1 and CDR2 sequences are LNHDA and SQIVND (reference sequence). This CDR3 region has 14 residues.

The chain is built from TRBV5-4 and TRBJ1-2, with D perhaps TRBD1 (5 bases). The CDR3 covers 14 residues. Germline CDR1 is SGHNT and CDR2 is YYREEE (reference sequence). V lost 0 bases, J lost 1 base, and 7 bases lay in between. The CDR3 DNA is TGTGCCAGCAGCTTGGTGACAGTTAACTATGGCTACACCTTC. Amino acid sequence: CASSLVTVNYGYTF.

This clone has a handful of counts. This CDR3 reads CASSQDWLERGPNTDTQYF. The CDR3 DNA sequence: TGTGCCAGCAGCCAAGATTGGTTGGAGCGGGGGCCTAACACAGATACGCAGTATTTT. The chain carries TRBV3-1 (or the pseudogene TRBV3-2) and TRBJ2-3; 8 nucleotides agree with TRBD2. From germline, CDR1 is LGHDT and CDR2 YNNKEL (reference sequence). The length of the CDR3 is 19 residues. J gave up 2 bases and V 0 bases, and 13 bases lay outside the gene matches.

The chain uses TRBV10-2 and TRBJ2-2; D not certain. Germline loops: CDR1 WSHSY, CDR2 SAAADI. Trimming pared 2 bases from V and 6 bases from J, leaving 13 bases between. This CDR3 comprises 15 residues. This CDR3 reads CASSEKPSGAGELFF. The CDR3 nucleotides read TGCGCCAGCAGTGAGAAGCCCTCCGGTGCCGGGGAGCTGTTTTTT.

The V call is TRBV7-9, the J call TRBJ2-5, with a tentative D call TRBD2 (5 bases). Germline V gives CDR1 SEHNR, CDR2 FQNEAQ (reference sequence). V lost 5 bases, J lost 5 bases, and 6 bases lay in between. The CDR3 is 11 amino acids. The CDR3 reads CASSERETQYF. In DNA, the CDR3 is TGTGCCAGCAGCGAGCGGGAGACCCAGTACTTC.

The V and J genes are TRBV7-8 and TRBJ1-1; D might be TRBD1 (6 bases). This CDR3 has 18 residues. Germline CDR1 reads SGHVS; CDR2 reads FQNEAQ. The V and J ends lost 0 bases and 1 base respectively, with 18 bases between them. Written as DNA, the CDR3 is TGTGCCAGCAGCTTAGCCTGGATAGGGGGAGTCGGGAACACTGAAGCTTTCTTT. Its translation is CASSLAWIGGVGNTEAFF.

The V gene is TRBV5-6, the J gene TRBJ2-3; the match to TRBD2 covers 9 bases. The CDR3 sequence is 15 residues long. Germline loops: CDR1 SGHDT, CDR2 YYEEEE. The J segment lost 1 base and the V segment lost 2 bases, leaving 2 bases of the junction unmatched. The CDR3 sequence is CASSFLAGGTDTQYF. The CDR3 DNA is TGTGCCAGCAGCTTTTTAGCGGGGGGCACAGATACGCAGTATTTT.

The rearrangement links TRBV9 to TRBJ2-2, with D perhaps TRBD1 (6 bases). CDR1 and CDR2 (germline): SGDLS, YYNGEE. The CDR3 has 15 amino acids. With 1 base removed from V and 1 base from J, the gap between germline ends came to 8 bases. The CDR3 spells CASSVLQGNTGELFF. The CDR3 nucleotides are TGTGCCAGCAGCGTACTACAGGGGAACACCGGGGAGCTGTTTTTT.

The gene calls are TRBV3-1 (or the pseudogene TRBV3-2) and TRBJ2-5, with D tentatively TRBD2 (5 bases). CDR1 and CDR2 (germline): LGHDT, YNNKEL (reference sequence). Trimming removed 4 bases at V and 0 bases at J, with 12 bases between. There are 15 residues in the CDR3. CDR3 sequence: CASSPGGAYQETQYF. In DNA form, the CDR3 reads TGTGCCAGCAGCCCAGGAGGTGCGTACCAAGAGACCCAGTACTTC.

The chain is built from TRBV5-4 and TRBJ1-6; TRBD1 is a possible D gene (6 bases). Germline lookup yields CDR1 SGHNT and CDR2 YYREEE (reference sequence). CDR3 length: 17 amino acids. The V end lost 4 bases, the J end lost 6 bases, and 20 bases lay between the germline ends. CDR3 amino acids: CASSPGSGAGTNSPLHF. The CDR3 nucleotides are TGTGCCAGCAGCCCGGGTTCAGGGGCAGGGACTAATTCACCCCTCCACTTT. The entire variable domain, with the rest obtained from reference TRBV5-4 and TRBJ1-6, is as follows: ETGVTQSPTHLIKTRGQQVTLRCSSQSGHNTVSWYQQALGQGPQFIFQYYREEENGRGNFPPRFSGLQFPNYSSELNVNALELDDSALYLCASSPGSGAGTNSPLHFGNGTRLTVT.

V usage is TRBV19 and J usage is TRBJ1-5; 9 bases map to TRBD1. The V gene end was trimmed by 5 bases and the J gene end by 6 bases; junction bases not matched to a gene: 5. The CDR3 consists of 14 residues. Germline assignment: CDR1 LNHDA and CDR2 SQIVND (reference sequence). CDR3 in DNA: TGTGCCAGTAGTCCGGGACAGGGTAGTCAGCCCCAGCATTTT. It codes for CASSPGQGSQPQHF. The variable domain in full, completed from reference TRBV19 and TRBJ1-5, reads DGGITQSPKYLFRKEGQNVTLSCEQNLNHDAMYWYRQDPGQGLRLIYYSQIVNDFQKGDIAEGYSVSREKKESFPLTVTSAQKNPTAFYLCASSPGQGSQPQHFGDGTRLSIL.